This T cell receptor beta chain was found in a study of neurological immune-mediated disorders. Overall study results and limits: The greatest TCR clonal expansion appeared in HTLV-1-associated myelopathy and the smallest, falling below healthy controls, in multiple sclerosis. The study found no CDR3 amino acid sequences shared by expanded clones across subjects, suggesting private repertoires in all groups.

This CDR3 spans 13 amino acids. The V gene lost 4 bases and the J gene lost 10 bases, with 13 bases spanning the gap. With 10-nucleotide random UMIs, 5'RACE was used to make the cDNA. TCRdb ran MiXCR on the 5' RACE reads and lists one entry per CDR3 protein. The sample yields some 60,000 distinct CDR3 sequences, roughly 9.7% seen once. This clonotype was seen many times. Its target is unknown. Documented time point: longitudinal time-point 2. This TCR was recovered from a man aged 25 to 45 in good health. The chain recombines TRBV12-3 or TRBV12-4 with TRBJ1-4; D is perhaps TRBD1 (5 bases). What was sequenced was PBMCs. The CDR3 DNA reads TGTGCCAGCAGTTCCCAGGGTGAAGGAAAACTGTTTTTT. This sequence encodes CASSSQGEGKLFF.